The 24 T cell receptor beta chains below come from one sample, sequenced in a study of blood T cell repertoires in COVID-19. Profiling relied on immunoSEQ multiplex PCR, and the TCRdb table lists in-frame clones only, not all of them. The table shows some 150,000 clones, with roughly 81% occurring only once. Sequencing used peripheral blood. The receptor set was obtained from a man aged 40-49 years with acute or convalescent COVID-19.

The chain employs TRBV2 and TRBJ1-2, with 7 bases that match TRBD1. The CDR3 spans 13 residues. V was clipped by 7 bases and J by 3 bases; unmatched bases: 5. The V gene's germline CDR1 is SNHLY and CDR2 FYNNEI. CDR3 protein: CASNRDSHYGYTF. The CDR3 nucleotides are TGTGCCAGCAACCGGGACAGTCACTATGGCTACACCTTC. The complete variable domain, with remaining parts taken from reference TRBV2 and TRBJ1-2, reads EPEVTQTPSHQVTQMGQEVILRCVPISNHLYFYWYRQILGQKVEFLVSFYNNEISEKSEIFDDQFSVERPDGSNFTLKIRSTKLEDSAMYFCASNRDSHYGYTFGSGTRLTVV.

The chain has TRBV19 and TRBJ1-1; 11 bases are shared with TRBD1. The J segment lost 2 bases and the V segment lost 6 bases, leaving 8 bases of the junction unmatched. The germline CDR1 and CDR2 sequences are LNHDA and SQIVND (reference sequence). This CDR3 contains 16 residues. In nucleotides, the CDR3 is TGTGCCAGTAGGGAAATGGACAGGGGGCTTAACACTGAAGCTTTCTTT. It is translated as CASREMDRGLNTEAFF.

The rearrangement links TRBV7-9 to TRBJ2-4, with D tentatively TRBD1 (5 bases). Germline-derived CDR1 and CDR2 are SEHNR and FQNEAQ (reference sequence). Trimming shortened V by 6 bases and J by 7 bases, and 19 bases separated the two germline ends. The CDR3 loop spans 15 amino acids. This CDR3 is CASSNSKGSINIQYF. The CDR3, as DNA: TGTGCCAGCAGTAACTCGAAGGGGTCGATTAACATTCAGTACTTC.

This clone was counted a few times. The CDR3 loop is CATRGWGGQETQYF. DNA for the CDR3: TGTGCCACCCGAGGTTGGGGGGGCCAAGAGACCCAGTACTTC. The chain employs TRBV27 and TRBJ2-5; 7 bases map to TRBD2. Germline CDR1 is MNHEY and CDR2 is SMNVEV (reference sequence). The junction had 9 bases not matched to a gene; V was cut back by 10 bases and J by 1 base. This CDR3 spans 14 amino acids.

This chain joins TRBV4-2 and TRBJ2-2, with D perhaps TRBD1 (5 bases). V lost 0 bases and J 0 bases, leaving 5 bases between the germline ends. Germline loops: CDR1 LGHNA, CDR2 YNFKEQ. The CDR3 extends over 15 amino acids. DNA for the CDR3: TGTGCCAGCAGCCAAGACAGGGCGAACACCGGGGAGCTGTTTTTT. It is translated as CASSQDRANTGELFF.

This chain uses TRBV6-5 with TRBJ1-5; D uncertain. V lost 11 bases and J 3 bases, leaving 20 bases between the germline ends. The CDR3 runs to 15 residues. Germline V lookup: CDR1 MNHEY, CDR2 SVGAGI. For the CDR3, the DNA is TGTGCCTGCTCCCTCGAGGGTCTTTACAATCAGCCCCAGCATTTT. Translating gives CACSLEGLYNQPQHF.

This clone has just a few counts. This chain connects TRBV5-1 to TRBJ1-2; 7 positions agree with TRBD1. V shed 4 bases, J shed 1 base, and the junction held 10 bases outside the gene matches. CDR1 and CDR2 from the germline V gene are SGHRS and YFSETQ. CDR3 length equals 16 residues. The CDR3 loop reads CASSPGDREDNYGYTF. CDR3 sequence (DNA): TGCGCCAGCAGCCCCGGAGACAGGGAGGATAACTATGGCTACACCTTC.

The J gene is TRBJ2-1, the V gene TRBV5-8; the match to TRBD1 covers 9 bases. This CDR3 region has 15 residues. The germline V gene encodes CDR1 SGHTS and CDR2 YDEGEE. The V and J ends lost 0 bases and 4 bases, in that order; junction bases with no gene match: 2. CDR3 amino acids: CASSLEGTGYNEQFF. DNA for the CDR3: TGTGCCAGCAGCTTGGAAGGGACAGGGTACAATGAGCAGTTCTTC. Full variable domain (rest looked up from reference TRBV5-8 and TRBJ2-1): EAGVTQSPTHLIKTRGQQATLRCSPISGHTSVYWYQQALGLGLQFLLWYDEGEERNRGNFPPRFSGRQFPNYSSELNVNALELEDSALYLCASSLEGTGYNEQFFGPGTRLTVL.

The chain uses TRBV6-5 and TRBJ1-5; 9 bases agree with TRBD1. Unmatched junction bases numbered 6, after V lost 6 bases and J lost 6 bases. The CDR3 is 14 amino acids. The germline V gene has CDR1 MNHEY and CDR2 SVGAGI. The CDR3 DNA reads as TGTGCCAGCAGCGGGACAGGGTTAACTCAGCCCCAGCATTTT. Amino acid sequence: CASSGTGLTQPQHF.

The rearrangement uses TRBV6-2 or TRBV6-3 and TRBJ1-3; TRBD1 agrees at 8 bases. Unmatched junction bases numbered 5, after V lost 4 bases and J lost 3 bases. Germline V gives CDR1 MNHEY, CDR2 SVGEGT. The CDR3 consists of 15 residues. The CDR3, as DNA: TGTGCCAGCAGTTTGGCAGGGGGCGTTGGAAACACCATATATTTT. It codes for CASSLAGGVGNTIYF.

This clone was seen only once. The CDR3 sequence is CASSPDTGGMYNEQFF. CDR3 coding DNA: TGTGCCAGCAGTCCTGACACGGGGGGTATGTACAATGAGCAGTTCTTC. The genes are TRBV25-1 and TRBJ2-1, with 7 positions matching TRBD2. Germline trimming cut 5 bases from V and 4 bases from J; bases unmatched to any gene: 11. The CDR3 extends over 16 amino acids. CDR1 and CDR2 (germline): MGHDK, SYGVNS.

The chain uses TRBV5-1 and TRBJ1-3, with TRBD1 as a possible D gene (6 bases). The CDR3 is made up of 17 amino acids. Per germline, CDR1 SGHRS and CDR2 YFSETQ. V lost 5 bases, J lost 0 bases, and 18 bases lay in between. The CDR3 sequence is CASSSTGGTSSGNTIYF. The CDR3 nucleotides read TGCGCCAGCAGTTCCACTGGGGGCACGAGCTCTGGAAACACCATATATTTT.

The genes are TRBV14 and TRBJ1-3; D ambiguous. V was shortened by 8 bases and J by 3 bases, with 14 bases between the two germline ends. CDR1 is SGHDN and CDR2 is FVKESK in the germline V gene. This CDR3 is 14 amino acids long. CDR3 residues: CASSRLSSGNTIYF. CDR3 coding DNA: TGTGCCAGCTCCCGCCTCTCCAGTGGAAACACCATATATTTT.

This sequence joins TRBV5-1 and TRBJ1-3; D remains ambiguous. Trimming removed 0 bases from V and 2 bases from J, with 6 bases in between. Per germline, CDR1 SGHRS and CDR2 YFSETQ. The CDR3 loop spans 14 amino acids. The CDR3 is CASSLGTPGNTIYF. DNA for the CDR3: TGCGCCAGCAGCTTGGGTACACCTGGAAACACCATATATTTT.

This chain uses TRBV27 with TRBJ1-2; 7 nucleotides match TRBD1. V gave up 8 bases and J gave up 5 bases; unmatched junction bases: 5. Germline V gives CDR1 MNHEY, CDR2 SMNVEV (reference sequence). CDR3 length: 12 residues. The CDR3, as DNA: TGTGCCAGCGGACAGGTATCATATGGCTACACCTTC. Amino acids: CASGQVSYGYTF.

The CDR3: CASSYNRANYGYTF. The CDR3 bases are TGTGCCAGCAGTTACAACAGGGCTAACTATGGCTACACCTTC. The V and J genes are TRBV6-5 and TRBJ1-2; tentative D call: TRBD1 (6 bases). Germline CDR1 MNHEY, CDR2 SVGAGI. The CDR3 length is 14 residues. Trimming pared 2 bases from V and 0 bases from J, leaving 7 bases between.

V is TRBV29-1 and J is TRBJ1-1, with a possible D match to TRBD1 (5 bases). The CDR3 is made up of 14 amino acids. The germline CDR1 and CDR2 sequences are SQVTM and ANQGSEA. Trimming took 2 bases from V and 1 from J, leaving 11 bases between them. CDR3 loop: CSVETPGRNTEAFF. The CDR3 DNA follows: TGCAGCGTTGAAACCCCAGGGCGGAACACTGAAGCTTTCTTT.

The gene calls are TRBV2 and TRBJ1-1, with D perhaps TRBD1 (6 bases). Trimming pared 8 bases from V and 0 bases from J, leaving 13 bases between. The CDR3 sequence is 14 residues long. Looked up from germline, CDR1 is SNHLY and CDR2 is FYNNEI. CDR3 bases: TGTGCCAGCTCTGGGGGCAGGTTGAACACTGAAGCTTTCTTT. Protein product: CASSGGRLNTEAFF.

The V and J genes are TRBV5-6 and TRBJ2-2; 7 positions match TRBD2. CDR1 is SGHDT, CDR2 YYEEEE, per germline. J gave up 2 bases and V 0 bases, and 4 bases lay outside the gene matches. The CDR3 sequence is 16 residues long. This chain's CDR3 is CASSLGLASNTGELFF. DNA of the CDR3: TGTGCCAGCAGCTTGGGACTAGCCTCTAACACCGGGGAGCTGTTTTTT.

The V call is TRBV2, the J call TRBJ1-4; a possible D gene is TRBD1 (6 bases). Germline CDR1 and CDR2: SNHLY and FYNNEI. The CDR3 consists of 13 residues. With 8 bases removed from V and 5 bases from J, the gap between germline ends came to 12 bases. The CDR3 loop is CASQQGLNEKLFF. The CDR3, as DNA: TGTGCCAGCCAACAGGGATTAAATGAAAAACTGTTTTTT.

The gene calls are TRBV12-3 or TRBV12-4 and TRBJ2-1, with 7 nucleotides matching TRBD1. V trimming: 7 bases; J trimming: 7 bases; junction bases outside the gene matches: 4. This CDR3 is built from 12 residues. This chain's CDR3 is CASTLTGNEQFF. CDR3 sequence (DNA): TGTGCCAGCACCCTGACAGGGAATGAGCAGTTCTTC.

The rearrangement joins TRBV7-8 to TRBJ2-7, with a possible D match to TRBD1 (6 bases). The CDR3 sequence is 13 residues long. Germline loops: CDR1 SGHVS, CDR2 FQNEAQ. V lost 4 bases, J lost 3 bases, and 10 bases lay in between. In nucleotides, the CDR3 is TGTGCCAGCAGCTCGGACAGACACTACGAGCAGTACTTC. The encoded protein is CASSSDRHYEQYF.

The V call is TRBV14, the J call TRBJ1-2, with no clear D. There are 16 residues in the CDR3. CDR1 and CDR2 (germline): SGHDN, FVKESK. V lost 3 bases, J lost 2 bases, and 16 bases lay in between. For the CDR3, the DNA is TGTGCCAGCAGCCAGACTCCGCGGGCGGTCAACTATGGCTACACCTTC. Its protein is CASSQTPRAVNYGYTF. Full variable domain (remainder filled in from reference TRBV14 and TRBJ1-2): EAGVTQFPSHSVIEKGQTVTLRCDPISGHDNLYWYRRVMGKEIKFLLHFVKESKQDESGMPNNRFLAERTGGTYSTLKVQPAELEDSGVYFCASSQTPRAVNYGYTFGSGTRLTVV.

J is TRBJ2-1 and V is TRBV11-1; TRBD2 agrees at 9 bases. The CDR3 sequence is 15 residues long. V gave up 4 bases and J gave up 2 bases; unmatched junction bases: 3. Germline V lookup: CDR1 SGHAT, CDR2 FQDESV (reference sequence). CDR3 amino acids: CASSYGGGAYNEQFF. CDR3 in DNA: TGTGCCAGCAGCTACGGCGGGGGGGCCTACAATGAGCAGTTCTTC.